Shown below are 10 T cell receptor beta chains from a single sample sequenced in a study of CD8 T cells in ankylosing spondylitis. TCRdb recomputed calls from the 5' RACE reads with MiXCR, one row per CDR3 protein. The table lists under 200,000 distinct CDR3 sequences, about 9.9% of them singletons. The sequencing sample was made of blood, either unsorted or a sorted T cell fraction (not recorded which). The receptors stem from a male donor with ankylosing spondylitis or in good health (not recorded which).

The CDR3 spells CASSFPSPGVSTGELFF. The CDR3 DNA sequence: TGTGCCAGCAGTTTCCCATCACCGGGGGTATCCACCGGGGAGCTGTTTTTT. The rearrangement joins TRBV12-3 or TRBV12-4 to TRBJ2-2, with D possibly TRBD2 on 6 matching bases. The CDR3 has 17 residues. V lost 3 bases and J 4 bases, leaving 18 bases between the germline ends.

This clonotype occurred once. The genes are TRBV18 and TRBJ1-2, with D maybe TRBD1 (6 bases). The CDR3 totals 15 residues. Germline V lookup: CDR1 KGHSH, CDR2 LQKENI. V shed 3 bases and J shed 3 bases, with 14 bases lying between them. Here the CDR3 DNA reads TGTGCCAGCTCACCCGGACAGTCGGGGGACTATGGCTACACCTTC. Translation: CASSPGQSGDYGYTF.

Within the sample, this clonotype is medium-sized. The rearrangement links TRBV20-1 to TRBJ2-1, with TRBD2 matching over 10 bases. Germline CDR1 reads DFQATT; CDR2 reads SNEGSKA (reference sequence). The CDR3 totals 16 residues. The trim removed 5 bases at V and 6 bases at J, leaving 13 bases unmatched. CDR3 in DNA: TGCAGTGCTTCGGATTGGACTAGCGGAATGAGCAATGAGCAGTTCTTC. Translated, it gives CSASDWTSGMSNEQFF.

Concerning this clonotype itself: A much larger clone is a single base away; this may be a read error. The chain recombines TRBV5-1 with TRBJ2-3, with 7 bases lining up with TRBD2. The CDR3 consists of 16 residues. Germline V gene lookup returns CDR1 SGHRS and CDR2 YFSETQ. The DNA for the CDR3 is TGCGTCAGCAGCCCTCGGGGGGTTACTAGCACAGATACGCAGTATTTT. This gives the protein CVSSPRGVTSTDTQYF. The full variable domain, completed using reference TRBV5-1 and TRBJ2-3, is KAGVTQTPRYLIKTRGQQVTLSCSPISGHRSVSWYQQTPGQGLQFLFEYFSETQRNKGNFPGRFSGRQFSNSRSEMNVSTLELGDSALYLCVSSPRGVTSTDTQYFGPGTRLTVL.

The chain couples TRBV4-1 to TRBJ1-1; D call uncertain. Germline CDR1 and CDR2: MGHRA and YSYEKL. The CDR3 length is 14 residues. Deletions cut 0 bases from V and 2 bases from J, with 7 bases between. The CDR3 loop is CASSQDRDNTEAFF. CDR3 sequence (DNA): TGCGCCAGCAGCCAAGACAGAGACAACACTGAAGCTTTCTTT.

This clonotype showed up many times. This chain joins TRBV29-1 and TRBJ2-3; D unclear. Between the trimmed V and J ends, which lost 7 bases and 4 bases, there was a span of 9 bases. The germline V gene has CDR1 SQVTM and CDR2 ANQGSEA. The CDR3 contains 11 residues. The CDR3 region is CSGSKADTQYF. DNA for the CDR3: TGCAGCGGGTCAAAGGCAGATACGCAGTATTTT.

The chain couples TRBV18 to TRBJ1-1, with D possibly being TRBD1 (5 bases). Germline lookup yields CDR1 KGHSH and CDR2 LQKENI. This CDR3 spans 12 amino acids. The V and J ends lost 7 bases and 1 base respectively, with 7 bases between them. CDR3 loop: CASYDRNTEAFF. CDR3 DNA: TGTGCCAGCTATGACAGGAACACTGAAGCTTTCTTT.

This clonotype was counted many times. The rearrangement links TRBV10-3 to TRBJ2-7; tentatively, D is TRBD1 (6 bases). In germline, CDR1 is ENHRY, CDR2 SYGVKD. The CDR3 has 14 amino acids. Trimming stripped 4 bases from V and 0 bases from J, with 10 bases between. CDR3 bases: TGTGCCATCAGTGGGACAGCAAGCTCCTACGAGCAGTACTTC. Protein product: CAISGTASSYEQYF.

The table lists this clonotype with many counts. This chain links TRBV7-9 with TRBJ2-7; possibly TRBD2 for D (6 bases). The V gene's germline CDR1 is SEHNR and CDR2 FQNEAQ (reference sequence). The CDR3 sequence is 15 residues long. The V gene lost 10 bases and the J gene lost 4 bases, with 23 bases spanning the gap. The CDR3 spells CATQQLSGSTYEQYF. The CDR3 DNA reads TGTGCCACCCAGCAGCTTAGCGGCTCAACGTACGAGCAGTACTTC.

This clonotype was detected a few times. The J gene is TRBJ1-4, the V gene TRBV18, with D tentatively TRBD1 (6 bases). V was clipped by 6 bases and J by 13 bases, with 21 bases between them. Germline CDR1 and CDR2: KGHSH and LQKENI. The CDR3 length is 14 residues. This CDR3 reads CASSPDSLVSGLFF. In DNA, the CDR3 is TGTGCCAGCTCCCCGGACAGCTTGGTTTCTGGACTGTTTTTT.